The 5 T cell receptor beta chains reported below all come from one sample, sequenced in a study of patients and donors after allogeneic stem cell transplantation. One entry per CDR3 protein results from TCRdb running MiXCR on the RT-PCR reads. The table has 200,000 to 250,000 distinct CDR3 sequences, about 14% seen once. Sequenced input: blood, either unsorted or a sorted T cell fraction (not recorded which). The receptors shown here come from a human donor who was either an allogeneic HSCT recipient or a stem cell or donor lymphocyte infusion donor (not recorded which). It is not recorded whose cells these are; they may come from a transplant donor.

In DNA, the CDR3 is TGCAGTGCTAGAGATTTCGATCGGGGGTCCAAAAACATTCAGTACTTC. Amino acids: CSARDFDRGSKNIQYF. V gene TRBV20-1 combines with J gene TRBJ2-4; D perhaps matches TRBD2 (6 bases). This CDR3 contains 16 residues. Per germline, CDR1 DFQATT and CDR2 SNEGSKA (reference sequence). Trimming took off 0 bases at V and 2 bases at J, with 14 bases between the two ends.

This clonotype has a handful of counts. This chain joins TRBV20-1 and TRBJ1-1; D not resolved. V dropped 2 bases and J dropped 7 bases, with 8 bases sitting between them. The CDR3 has 11 amino acids. The germline V gene encodes CDR1 DFQATT and CDR2 SNEGSKA (reference sequence). The CDR3 nucleotides are TGCAGTGCTAGATCGGACGGTGAAGCTTTCTTT. It translates to CSARSDGEAFF.

This clonotype was counted between two and nine times. This sequence joins TRBV27 and TRBJ2-3; D is ambiguous. Germline CDR1 is MNHEY and CDR2 is SMNVEV (reference sequence). V was shortened by 6 bases and J by 2 bases, with 12 bases between the two germline ends. The CDR3 has 14 residues. CDR3 nucleotides: TGTGCCAGCAGGGGCTACCAACACACAGATACGCAGTATTTT. Protein sequence: CASRGYQHTDTQYF.

This chain links TRBV5-5 with TRBJ2-3; 15 nucleotides align to TRBD2. The CDR3 runs to 15 residues. Trimming cost V 2 bases and J 7 bases; bases outside gene matches: 2. In germline, CDR1 is SGHKS, CDR2 YYEKEE (reference sequence). As DNA, the CDR3 is TGTGCCAGCAGCTTCGGACTAGCGGGGGGGAATACGCAGTATTTT. Translating it yields CASSFGLAGGNTQYF.

This sequence joins TRBV20-1 and TRBJ2-7; the D is unclear. The germline gives CDR1 DFQATT, CDR2 SNEGSKA (reference sequence). The V end was cut by 0 bases, the J end by 0 bases, with 9 bases between. CDR3 length equals 14 residues. The CDR3 region is CSARDPGSSYEQYF. As DNA, the CDR3 is TGCAGTGCTAGAGATCCCGGTTCCTCCTACGAGCAGTACTTC.